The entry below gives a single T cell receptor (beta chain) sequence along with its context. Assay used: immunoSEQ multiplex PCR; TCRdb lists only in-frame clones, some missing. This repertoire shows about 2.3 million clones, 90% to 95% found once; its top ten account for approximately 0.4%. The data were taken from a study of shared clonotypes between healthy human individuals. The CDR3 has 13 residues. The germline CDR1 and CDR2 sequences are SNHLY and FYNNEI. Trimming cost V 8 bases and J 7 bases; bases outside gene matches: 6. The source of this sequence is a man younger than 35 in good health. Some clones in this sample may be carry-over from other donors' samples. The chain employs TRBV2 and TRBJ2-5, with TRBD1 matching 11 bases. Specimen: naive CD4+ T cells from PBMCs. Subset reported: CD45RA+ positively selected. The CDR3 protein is CASLGDRGATQYF. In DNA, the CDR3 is TGTGCCAGCCTTGGGGACAGGGGGGCGACCCAGTACTTC.